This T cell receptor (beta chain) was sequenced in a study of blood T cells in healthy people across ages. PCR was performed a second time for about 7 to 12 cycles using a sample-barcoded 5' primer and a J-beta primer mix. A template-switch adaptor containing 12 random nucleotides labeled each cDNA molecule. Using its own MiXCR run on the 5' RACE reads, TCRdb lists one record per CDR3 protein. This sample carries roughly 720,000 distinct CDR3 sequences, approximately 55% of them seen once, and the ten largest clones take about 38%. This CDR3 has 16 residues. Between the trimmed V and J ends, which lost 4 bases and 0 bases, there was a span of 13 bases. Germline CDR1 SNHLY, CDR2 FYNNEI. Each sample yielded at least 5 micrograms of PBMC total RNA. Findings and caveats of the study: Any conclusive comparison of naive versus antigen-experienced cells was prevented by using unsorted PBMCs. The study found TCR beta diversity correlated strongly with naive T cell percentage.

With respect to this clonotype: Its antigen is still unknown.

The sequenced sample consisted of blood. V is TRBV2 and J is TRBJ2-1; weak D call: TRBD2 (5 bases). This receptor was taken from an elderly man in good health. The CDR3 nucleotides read TGTGCCAGCAGTGTGGCGGGCCGGAGCTCCTACAATGAGCAGTTCTTC. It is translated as CASSVAGRSSYNEQFF.